The 13 T cell receptor beta chains below come from one sample, sequenced in a study of blood T cell repertoires in COVID-19. The assay was immunoSEQ multiplex PCR, and TCRdb's table has in-frame clones only and misses some. The data show around 700,000 clones, over 80% seen once. The sequenced sample was peripheral blood. Receptors were obtained from a woman between 18 and 29 years old with acute or convalescent COVID-19.

J is TRBJ1-2 and V is TRBV12-3 or TRBV12-4; D might be TRBD1 (5 bases). The V and J ends lost 4 bases and 7 bases respectively, with 7 bases between them. The length of the CDR3 is 11 residues. For the CDR3, the DNA is TGTGCCAGCAGTTGGGGGGTTGGCTACACCTTC. This encodes CASSWGVGYTF.

This chain connects TRBV19 to TRBJ2-7, with 11 bases identical to TRBD2. From germline, CDR1 is LNHDA and CDR2 SQIVND (reference sequence). The CDR3 runs to 15 residues. The trim removed 4 bases at V and 2 bases at J, leaving 4 bases unmatched. The CDR3 here is CASSTSGGQTYEQYF. CDR3 bases: TGTGCCAGTAGTACTAGCGGGGGGCAGACCTACGAGCAGTACTTC.

The chain employs TRBV2 and TRBJ1-1, with a tentative D call TRBD1 (5 bases). CDR3 size: 13 residues. CDR1 and CDR2 (germline): SNHLY, FYNNEI. V was cut by 3 bases and J by 7 bases, with 12 bases left in between. CDR3 DNA sequence: TGTGCCAGCAGTGACGGTCAGGGATTTGAAGCTTTCTTT. This sequence encodes CASSDGQGFEAFF.

The chain links TRBV7-9 to TRBJ1-2; D uncertain. Germline loops: CDR1 SEHNR, CDR2 FQNEAQ (reference sequence). The CDR3 sequence is 10 residues long. V was cut by 10 bases and J by 0 bases, with 3 bases left in between. DNA for the CDR3: TGTGCCACCTCTAACTATGGCTACACCTTC. Amino acids: CATSNYGYTF. The full variable domain, in which reference TRBV7-9 and TRBJ1-2 provide the parts outside the CDR3, is DTGVSQNPRHKITKRGQNVTFRCDPISEHNRLYWYRQTLGQGPEFLTYFQNEAQLEKSRLLSDRFSAERPKGSFSTLEIQRTEQGDSAMYLCATSNYGYTFGSGTRLTVV.

The rearrangement uses TRBV5-4 and TRBJ2-7; 8 bases are shared with TRBD2. The CDR3 runs 13 residues. CDR1 is SGHNT, CDR2 YYREEE, per germline (reference sequence). The junction had 5 bases not matched to a gene; V was cut back by 5 bases and J by 4 bases. CDR3 loop: CASRSGGTYEQYF. In nucleotides, the CDR3 is TGTGCCAGCAGAAGCGGGGGTACATACGAGCAGTACTTC. The full variable domain, in which reference TRBV5-4 and TRBJ2-7 provide the parts outside the CDR3, is ETGVTQSPTHLIKTRGQQVTLRCSSQSGHNTVSWYQQALGQGPQFIFQYYREEENGRGNFPPRFSGLQFPNYSSELNVNALELDDSALYLCASRSGGTYEQYFGPGTRLTVT.

V usage is TRBV4-1 and J usage is TRBJ1-1; 7 nucleotides line up with TRBD1. V trimming: 2 bases; J trimming: 2 bases; junction bases outside the gene matches: 17. CDR1 is MGHRA, CDR2 YSYEKL, per germline. The CDR3 loop spans 19 amino acids. In DNA form, the CDR3 reads TGCGCCAGCAGCCAAAAAAGGGTGGAAATGGACAGGCCAAACACTGAAGCTTTCTTT. Its translation is CASSQKRVEMDRPNTEAFF.

The table lists this clone with a few counts. Other nucleotide sequences in the sample specify the same CDR3. The chain's CDR3 is CASSSGQPNEKLFF. The CDR3 bases are TGCGCCAGCAGCTCGGGACAGCCAAATGAAAAACTGTTTTTT. V gene TRBV5-1 combines with J gene TRBJ1-4, with TRBD1 matching over 7 bases. Germline V gives CDR1 SGHRS, CDR2 YFSETQ. V shed 3 bases and J 5 bases; nucleotides not matched to a gene: 4. The CDR3 spans 14 residues.

The chain joins TRBV24-1 to TRBJ2-7; TRBD1 aligns across 8 bases. This CDR3 region has 14 residues. The V and J ends lost 10 bases and 6 bases, in that order; junction bases with no gene match: 13. The V gene's germline CDR1 is KGHDR and CDR2 SFDVKD. The chain's CDR3 is CATVNTGGWGEQYF. Written as DNA, the CDR3 is TGTGCCACGGTAAACACAGGGGGATGGGGCGAGCAGTACTTC.

J is TRBJ1-3 and V is TRBV7-2; 7 bases fit TRBD1. Germline trimming cut 4 bases from V and 3 bases from J; bases unmatched to any gene: 6. Germline CDR1 is SGHTA and CDR2 is FQGNSA. The CDR3 has 15 residues. In nucleotides, the CDR3 is TGTGCCAGCAGCTGGCAGGGGGATTTTGGAAACACCATATATTTT. Encoded protein: CASSWQGDFGNTIYF.

The chain uses TRBV18 and TRBJ1-1, with TRBD1 identical over 7 bases. The CDR3 length is 13 residues. V shed 4 bases and J 3 bases; nucleotides not matched to a gene: 2. CDR1 KGHSH and CDR2 LQKENI come from the germline V gene. The CDR3 loop is CASSLGQDTEAFF. Here the CDR3 DNA reads TGTGCCAGCTCACTCGGACAGGACACTGAAGCTTTCTTT.

The V and J genes are TRBV10-3 and TRBJ2-2, with 7 bases that match TRBD2. Germline V lookup: CDR1 ENHRY, CDR2 SYGVKD. Losses at the gene ends were 7 bases for V and 0 bases for J; bases not matched to a gene: 8. The CDR3 contains 16 residues. The CDR3 DNA sequence: TGTGCCATCAAGGAAGGGACTACCTCGAACACCGGGGAGCTGTTTTTT. Translating it yields CAIKEGTTSNTGELFF.

CDR3 sequence (DNA): TGTGCCAGCAGTTCTCTTAACTACCAAGAGACCCAGTACTTC. It is translated as CASSSLNYQETQYF. The rearrangement joins TRBV27 to TRBJ2-5; the D is unclear. Per germline, CDR1 MNHEY and CDR2 SMNVEV (reference sequence). V gave up 4 bases and J gave up 0 bases, with 9 bases separating them. The CDR3 contains 14 residues.

The rearrangement uses TRBV7-9 and TRBJ1-5, with 7 bases identical to TRBD1. V lost 5 bases and J lost 6; bases outside the gene matches: 10. The CDR3 runs 15 residues. From germline, CDR1 is SEHNR and CDR2 FQNEAQ (reference sequence). The CDR3 sequence is CASSPGTVRGQPQHF. The CDR3 DNA sequence: TGTGCCAGCAGCCCCGGGACAGTCAGGGGTCAGCCCCAGCATTTT.